This entry lists 2 T cell receptor beta chains sequenced from one sample in a study of blood T cell repertoires in COVID-19. Sequenced by immunoSEQ multiplex PCR; TCRdb stores in-frame clones only, minus some. The sample includes about 410,000 clones, over 75% of them seen just once. Sequenced input: peripheral blood. The receptors shown here come from a middle-aged woman with COVID-19, enrolled during active disease.

The rearrangement joins TRBV11-2 to TRBJ2-1; 8 bases are a match to TRBD2. Germline V gene sequence: CDR1 SGHAT, CDR2 FQNNGV. The CDR3 has 15 residues. V dropped 4 bases and J dropped 2; count of bases not matched to a gene: 4. For the CDR3, the DNA is TGTGCCAGCAGCTCCGGGACTAGACCCTACAATGAGCAGTTCTTC. Translating it yields CASSSGTRPYNEQFF.

This chain joins TRBV5-6 and TRBJ1-1; D unclear. Trimming shortened V by 4 bases and J by 1 base, and 11 bases separated the two germline ends. The CDR3 length is 14 residues. Germline V lookup: CDR1 SGHDT, CDR2 YYEEEE. This CDR3 reads CASSPRGRNTEAFF. As DNA, the CDR3 is TGTGCCAGCAGCCCCCGAGGAAGGAACACTGAAGCTTTCTTT.